This paragraph reports one T cell receptor beta chain. Its antigen remains unknown. The sample originates from a study of T cells in localized non-small cell lung cancer. Whole-study results and caveats: Adjacent uninvolved lung had the highest clonality, suggesting focused antigen responses. A median of around 60 clones ranked among the top 100 in tumor appeared in adjacent lung. Heterogeneity remains possible, as sequencing covered one tumor region only.

The germline V gene encodes CDR1 SGHTA and CDR2 FQGNSA. Trimming took off 2 bases at V and 6 bases at J, with 5 bases between the two ends. There are 12 residues in the CDR3. The assay was immunoSEQ multiplex PCR, and TCRdb's table has in-frame clones only and misses some. The table records around 79,000 clones, about three quarters of them present only once. The J gene is TRBJ1-5, the V gene TRBV7-2; no reliable D call. The sequenced sample was PBMCs, obtained before any cancer treatment. The TCR originated in a man aged 35 to 70 with stage II squamous cell lung carcinoma. CDR3 sequence: CASSLLGQPQHF. The CDR3, as DNA: TGTGCCAGCAGCTTATTGGGTCAGCCCCAGCATTTT.